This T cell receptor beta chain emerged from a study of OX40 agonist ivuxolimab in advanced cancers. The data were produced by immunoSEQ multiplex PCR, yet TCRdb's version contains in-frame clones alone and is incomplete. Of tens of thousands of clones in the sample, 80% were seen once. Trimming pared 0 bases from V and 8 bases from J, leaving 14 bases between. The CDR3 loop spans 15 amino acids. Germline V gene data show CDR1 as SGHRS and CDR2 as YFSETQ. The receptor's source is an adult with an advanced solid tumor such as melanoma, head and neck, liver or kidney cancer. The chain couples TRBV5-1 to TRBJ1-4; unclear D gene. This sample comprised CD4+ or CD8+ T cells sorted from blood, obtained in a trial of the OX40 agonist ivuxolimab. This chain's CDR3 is CASSLVTRLGEKLFF. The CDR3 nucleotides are TGCGCCAGCAGCTTGGTTACCCGATTGGGGGAAAAACTGTTTTTT.